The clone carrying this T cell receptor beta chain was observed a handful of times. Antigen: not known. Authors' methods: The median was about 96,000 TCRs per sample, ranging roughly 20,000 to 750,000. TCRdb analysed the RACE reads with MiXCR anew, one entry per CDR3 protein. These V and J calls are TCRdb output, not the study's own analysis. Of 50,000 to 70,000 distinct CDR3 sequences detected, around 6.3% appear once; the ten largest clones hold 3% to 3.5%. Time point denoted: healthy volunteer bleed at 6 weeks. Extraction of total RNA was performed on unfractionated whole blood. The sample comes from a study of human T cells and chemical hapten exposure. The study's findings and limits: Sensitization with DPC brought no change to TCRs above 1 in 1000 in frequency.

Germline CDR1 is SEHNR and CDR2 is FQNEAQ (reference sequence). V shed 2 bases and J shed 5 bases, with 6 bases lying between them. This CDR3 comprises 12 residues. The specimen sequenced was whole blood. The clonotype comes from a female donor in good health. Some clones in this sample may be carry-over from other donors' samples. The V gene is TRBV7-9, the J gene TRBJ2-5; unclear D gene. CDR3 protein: CASSLSTETQYF. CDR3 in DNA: TGTGCCAGCAGCTTATCGACGGAGACCCAGTACTTC.